The subject of this entry is one T cell receptor (beta chain). Its antigen is as yet unknown. CDR3 length: 17 amino acids. Trimming took 1 base from V and 6 from J, leaving 21 bases between them. CDR1 is SGHTA, CDR2 FQGNSA, per germline. The data derive from a study of shared clonotypes between healthy human individuals. Study results and limitations: Clonotype sharing across donors was expected to vary with sequencing depth.

Sorted-subset replicate PCR reactions contained roughly 200 ng DNA, corresponding to approximately 30,000 T cell genomes. The protocol was immunoSEQ multiplex PCR, while the TCRdb copy is restricted to in-frame clones and leaves out a portion. The data show hundreds of thousands of clones, 95% to 97% seen once. The chain uses TRBV7-2 and TRBJ1-2; TRBD1 is a possible D gene (5 bases). Input material: memory CD8+ T cells sorted from blood. Subset indicated: CD45RO+ cells pooled with CCR7-negative TemRA cells. This TCR came from a young man in good health. CDR3 nucleotides: TGTGCCAGCAGCTTAGATCGGGGGATGAGTAGGGCTAATGGCTACACCTTC. This codes for CASSLDRGMSRANGYTF.